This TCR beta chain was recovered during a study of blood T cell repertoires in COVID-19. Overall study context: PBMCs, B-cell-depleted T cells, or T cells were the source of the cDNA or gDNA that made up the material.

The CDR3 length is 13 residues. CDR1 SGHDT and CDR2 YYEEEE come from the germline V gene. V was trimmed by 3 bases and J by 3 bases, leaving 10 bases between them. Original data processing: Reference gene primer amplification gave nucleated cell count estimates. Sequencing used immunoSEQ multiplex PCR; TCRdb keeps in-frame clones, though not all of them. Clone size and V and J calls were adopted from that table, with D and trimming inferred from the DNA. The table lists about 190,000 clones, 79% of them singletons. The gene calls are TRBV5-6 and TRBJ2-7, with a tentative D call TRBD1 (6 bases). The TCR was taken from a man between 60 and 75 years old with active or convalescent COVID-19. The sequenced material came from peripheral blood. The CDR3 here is CASSSGTYYEQYF. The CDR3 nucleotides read TGTGCCAGCAGCTCCGGGACATACTACGAGCAGTACTTC.